This T cell receptor beta chain was sequenced during a study of regulatory T cells in long-lasting Graves disease (dated by TCRdb to about 2021). At the level of the whole study: Newly diagnosed Graves' disease patients had taken antithyroid drugs for less than 3 months. Persistent Graves' disease patients were compared with newly diagnosed Graves' disease patients by peripheral blood TCR sequencing and RNA sequencing. The study was registered as a clinical trial and conducted in China. A total of about 33 samples were covered by TCR sequencing, comprising about 13 persistent and around 20 newly diagnosed Graves' disease patients.

Library creation used multiplex PCR. The sequencing machine was an Illumina HiSeq 4000. iRepertoire HTBI primers and Arm-PCR amplification of CDR3 regions were used to construct TCR beta libraries. Before sequencing, the PCR products underwent gel purification. Concerning the study's data processing: Across samples, around 58 TRBV and 13 to 15 TRBJ segments were identified and used for gene usage analysis of CDR3 amino acid clonotypes. Filtered high-quality paired reads were merged into contigs using COPE and FqMerger. BLAST was used to align contigs to IMGT TRBV, TRBD and TRBJ reference genes, with CDR3 defined following IMGT. Any clonotype with a frequency above 0.1% was classified as a highly expanded clone. Shannon entropy was used to measure repertoire diversity, and the Gini coefficient was used to measure V-J evenness. A clonotype was considered public if more than one individual shared it. Starting from the raw public reads, TCRdb applied fastp trimming at Q25, assembled clones with MiXCR and retained in-frame beta chains. Merged by CDR3 protein, the rows form single entries marked with the most common genes and DNA. TCRdb's processing, not the authors' own work, is the source of the V and J calls. In this sample the table shows more than 300,000 distinct CDR3 sequences, around 15% of which occur a single time. Approximately 21% of the sample is taken by the ten largest.

The full study reports these points: Because the primary lesion, thyroid tissue, could not be accessed, the study looked at peripheral blood alone. As a limitation, the authors acknowledged that the small sample size may reduce accuracy. Only the TCR beta chain was sequenced and analyzed. Persistent Graves' disease patients showed lower TCR Shannon entropy and fewer highly expanded clones than newly diagnosed patients, suggesting clonal expansion. Persistent disease showed preferential use of TRBV28, TRBJ1-2 and TRBJ2-5, whereas newly diagnosed disease favored TRBV20-1 and TRBJ2-1. Persistent patients shared more public clonotypes among themselves (2,741) than newly diagnosed patients did (approximately 900).

The time point label, read with the paper, signifies: newly diagnosed GD, antithyroid drugs for less than 3 months. RNA was extracted from PBMCs in TRIzol for both TCR sequencing and RNA sequencing. The diagnosis of Graves' disease was made according to American Thyroid Association guidelines. Patients for the study were recruited at an endocrinology department in Xi'an, China. Each patient gave about 9.1 milliliters of peripheral blood, collected in an EDTA anticoagulant tube. Ficoll Paque Plus density gradient separation was used to isolate PBMCs, and no additional T cell sorting was done. RNA quality was checked with an Agilent 2100 Bioanalyzer and agarose gel, and concentration with a NanoDrop 2000. The CDR3, cysteine through phenylalanine, is 15 amino acids long. CDR3 DNA is the only sequence kept; it has 45 bases, read in frame from the first base. V is trimmed back by 4 bases and J by 8 bases, and the junction contains 9 bases that no gene match accounts for.

In its sample, this clonotype was seen once. There is no known antigen for this receptor. Base qualities are not provided; no much larger clone lies one nucleotide away. One read alone makes for weak evidence. The starting material was peripheral blood mononuclear cells (PBMCs), obtained at new diagnosis, from a patient treated with antithyroid drugs. The V and J segments used are TRBV12-3 or TRBV12-4 and TRBJ1-2, and TRBD1 matches 11 of the central bases. This clonotype was sampled from a female donor with Graves disease. DNA sequence: TGTGCCAGCAGTTCTGGACAGGGGGCGACGCGCGGCTACACCTTC. Protein translation: CASSSGQGATRGYTF.